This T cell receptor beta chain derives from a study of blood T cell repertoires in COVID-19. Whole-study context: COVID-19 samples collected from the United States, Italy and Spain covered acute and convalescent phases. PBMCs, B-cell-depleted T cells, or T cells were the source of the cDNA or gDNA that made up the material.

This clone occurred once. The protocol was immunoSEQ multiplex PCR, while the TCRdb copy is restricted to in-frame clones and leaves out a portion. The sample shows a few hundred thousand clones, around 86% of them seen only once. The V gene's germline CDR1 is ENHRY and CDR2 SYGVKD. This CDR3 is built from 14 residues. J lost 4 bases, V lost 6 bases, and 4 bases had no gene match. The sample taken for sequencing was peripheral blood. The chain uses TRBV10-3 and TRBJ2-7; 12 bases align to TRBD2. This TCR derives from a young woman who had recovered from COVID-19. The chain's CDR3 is CAIREGLAGYEQYF. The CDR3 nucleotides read TGTGCCATCAGGGAAGGACTAGCGGGATACGAGCAGTACTTC.